This T cell receptor (beta chain) originates from a study of T-cell reconstitution after alpha-beta-depleted transplantation in children. Unique molecular identifiers featured in how the TCRbeta library was prepared. Each CDR3 protein gets one entry after TCRdb re-called the PCR reads with MiXCR. The sample shows 200,000 to 300,000 distinct CDR3 sequences, roughly a quarter of them seen only once. Findings and caveats of the study: It was surviving recipient T cells and thymic progenitors that gave some patients high TCRbeta diversity at day 60. Counts and diversity of T cells one year after transplant came mostly from newly produced T cells. Several hundred rapidly expanded clones from non-depleted graft cells reportedly supplied alpha-beta T cells about two months post-transplant.

CDR3 length: 16 residues. Germline-derived CDR1 and CDR2 are SGHRS and YFSETQ. Trimming removed 4 bases from V and 4 bases from J, with 19 bases in between. Turning to this clonotype: As yet, its antigen is unknown.

The starting material was PBMCs, mostly from graft donor cells, obtained 360 days after TCRalphabeta/CD19-depleted stem cell transplant. The chain carries TRBV5-1 and TRBJ2-3; D may be TRBD1 or TRBD2 (5 bases each). This clonotype was obtained from a female patient aged 2 to 10 who had a stem cell transplant for congenital amegakaryocytic thrombocytopenia, so the T cells may come from the graft donor. CDR3 nucleotides: TGCGCCAGCAGCCAACACGGGGCCGAGATCGCAGATACGCAGTATTTT. It specifies CASSQHGAEIADTQYF. The variable domain in full, completed from reference TRBV5-1 and TRBJ2-3, reads KAGVTQTPRYLIKTRGQQVTLSCSPISGHRSVSWYQQTPGQGLQFLFEYFSETQRNKGNFPGRFSGRQFSNSRSEMNVSTLELGDSALYLCASSQHGAEIADTQYFGPGTRLTVL.